These T cell receptor beta chains were read from a single sample in a study of T cell changes during pregnancy in multiple sclerosis. The method was immunoSEQ multiplex PCR; TCRdb's version includes in-frame clones alone and lacks a portion of them. The sample carries more than 20,000 clones, approximately 95% recorded once. The sample here was CD8+ T cells from peripheral blood mononuclear cells, taken in the third trimester of pregnancy. These receptors all come from a female donor with multiple sclerosis, enrolled in a pregnancy study. Each CDR3 is given with its conserved first and last residue. A D gene is named only where the DNA matches it firmly. Clone size is shown for a subset of rows, as once, few, many or a class of expanded clone.

D gene	V gene	J gene	clone size	CDR3 protein	CDR3 DNA
NA	TRBV7-3	TRBJ2-3	NA	CASSRGASGGDTQYF	TGTGCCAGCAGCCGCGGTGCGAGCGGCGGGGATACGCAGTATTTT
NA	TRBV7-9	TRBJ2-5	NA	CASSPARQGRVEETQYF	TGTGCCAGCAGCCCAGCCAGACAGGGGAGGGTAGAAGAGACCCAGTACTTC
NA	TRBV13	TRBJ1-6	once	CASSFGAEGNSPLHF	TGTGCCAGCAGCTTTGGGGCAGAAGGGAATTCACCCCTCCACTTT
TRBD2	TRBV11-2	TRBJ2-7	NA	CASSLGGTSAYEQYF	TGTGCCAGCAGCTTAGGCGGGACTAGCGCCTACGAGCAGTACTTC
NA	TRBV7-9	TRBJ2-7	NA	CASSLARGREAYEQYF	TGTGCCAGCAGCTTAGCGCGCGGCAGGGAGGCCTACGAGCAGTACTTC
TRBD1	TRBV30	TRBJ1-1	NA	CAWGQGMTEAFF	TGTGCCTGGGGACAGGGGATGACTGAAGCTTTCTTT
NA	TRBV5-4	TRBJ1-3	NA	CASSLTGARGNTIYF	TGTGCCAGCAGCTTAACTGGGGCCCGTGGAAACACCATATATTTT
TRBD2	TRBV19	TRBJ2-1	NA	CASSVSGSVSYNEQFF	TGTGCCAGTAGTGTCAGCGGGAGCGTCTCCTACAATGAGCAGTTCTTC
TRBD2	TRBV6-6	TRBJ2-7	NA	CASSYSGGAGEQYF	TGTGCCAGCAGTTATAGCGGGGGGGCCGGGGAGCAGTACTTC
NA	TRBV9	TRBJ2-7	NA	CASSAGGPTYEQYF	TGTGCCAGCAGCGCGGGGGGCCCTACCTACGAGCAGTACTTC
NA	TRBV2	TRBJ1-5	NA	CASSQQTGSNQPQHF	TGTGCCAGCAGTCAACAGACAGGTAGCAATCAGCCCCAGCATTTT
NA	TRBV2	TRBJ1-1	NA	CASGGGVNTEAFF	TGTGCCAGCGGTGGGGGGGTGAACACTGAAGCTTTCTTT
TRBD2	TRBV15	TRBJ2-1	NA	CATSSRTSGTHNEQFF	TGTGCCACCAGCTCGCGGACTAGCGGGACCCACAATGAGCAGTTCTTC
NA	TRBV6-5	TRBJ2-2	few	CASSYSKGSGELFF	TGTGCCAGCAGTTACTCGAAGGGGTCCGGGGAGCTGTTTTTT
TRBD2	TRBV7-6	TRBJ2-3	NA	CASSSRRAGDTDTQYF	TGTGCCAGCAGCTCACGGCGGGCGGGAGACACAGATACGCAGTATTTT
TRBD1	TRBV29-1	TRBJ1-4	NA	CSVEQGANEKLFF	TGCAGCGTTGAACAGGGGGCTAATGAAAAACTGTTTTTT
NA	TRBV29-1	TRBJ2-3	NA	CSVEGVGTDTQYF	TGCAGCGTTGAAGGCGTAGGCACAGATACGCAGTATTTT
TRBD1	TRBV19	TRBJ2-2	NA	CASTGDSYTGELFF	TGTGCCAGTACCGGGGACAGCTACACCGGGGAGCTGTTTTTT
TRBD1	TRBV2	TRBJ2-7	NA	CASRGQLSYEQYF	TGTGCCAGCAGGGGACAGCTGTCCTACGAGCAGTACTTC
NA	TRBV27	TRBJ2-2	once	CATGSGPEGTGELFF	TGTGCCACCGGTTCTGGGCCAGAGGGCACCGGGGAGCTGTTTTTT
TRBD2	TRBV27	TRBJ2-7	NA	CASSSPGTSGYEQYF	TGTGCCAGCAGTTCCCCCGGGACTAGCGGCTACGAGCAGTACTTC
NA	TRBV19	TRBJ2-3	NA	CASGPGEDTQYF	TGTGCCAGTGGCCCGGGAGAGGATACGCAGTATTTT
NA	TRBV28	TRBJ2-1	NA	CASSTLQRDTYNEQFF	TGTGCCAGCAGCACCTTGCAGCGGGACACCTACAATGAGCAGTTCTTC
TRBD1	TRBV9	TRBJ2-2	NA	CASSGLELDRRNTGELFF	TGTGCCAGCAGCGGCCTCGAGTTGGACAGGCGAAACACCGGGGAGCTGTTTTTT
TRBD1	TRBV9	TRBJ2-7	NA	CASSGTGGASYEQYF	TGTGCCAGCAGCGGAACAGGGGGCGCGTCGTACGAGCAGTACTTC
TRBD1	TRBV7-9	TRBJ1-1	NA	CASSPQGARTEAFF	TGTGCCAGCAGCCCCCAGGGGGCGCGAACTGAAGCTTTCTTT
TRBD1	TRBV7-9	TRBJ1-1	NA	CASSTRQGKNTEAFF	TGTGCCAGCAGCACCCGACAGGGGAAGAACACTGAAGCTTTCTTT
TRBD2	TRBV28	TRBJ2-3	NA	CATSGGRDGADTQYF	TGTGCCACCTCGGGGGGGCGAGATGGGGCAGATACGCAGTATTTT
NA	TRBV7-9	TRBJ1-4	NA	CASSLVGVNEKLFF	TGTGCCAGCAGCTTAGTAGGGGTTAATGAAAAACTGTTTTTT
NA	TRBV6-6	TRBJ2-6	NA	CASSRDRPGANVLTF	TGTGCCAGCAGTCGCGACAGGCCTGGGGCCAACGTCCTGACTTTC
TRBD2	TRBV6-5	TRBJ2-5	NA	CASSFSGGDQETQYF	TGTGCCAGCAGTTTTAGCGGGGGGGACCAAGAGACCCAGTACTTC
TRBD2	TRBV11-2	TRBJ2-5	NA	CASSSWTSEQETQYF	TGTGCCAGCAGCTCATGGACTAGCGAGCAAGAGACCCAGTACTTC
NA	TRBV27	TRBJ1-4	NA	CASSFAGTNEKLFF	TGTGCCAGCAGTTTCGCGGGAACTAATGAAAAACTGTTTTTT
NA	TRBV19	TRBJ1-5	NA	CASTDSGGQPQHF	TGTGCCAGTACAGACAGCGGGGGTCAGCCCCAGCATTTT
NA	TRBV27	TRBJ1-5	NA	CASTTGGNQPQHF	TGTGCCAGCACCACTGGAGGCAATCAGCCCCAGCATTTT
TRBD1	TRBV6-6	TRBJ2-1	NA	CASTQGAGGKNEQFF	TGTGCCAGCACCCAGGGGGCAGGGGGCAAAAATGAGCAGTTCTTC
NA	TRBV7-2	TRBJ1-2	NA	CASRSQGYGYTF	TGTGCCAGCAGATCGCAGGGCTATGGCTACACCTTC
TRBD2	TRBV7-8	TRBJ2-3	NA	CASSYPSSGGASTDTQYF	TGTGCCAGCAGCTACCCCTCTAGCGGGGGGGCCAGCACAGATACGCAGTATTTT
NA	TRBV7-9	TRBJ2-6	NA	CAVHNSGANVLTF	TGTGCCGTTCACAACTCTGGGGCCAACGTCCTGACTTTC
TRBD2	TRBV13	TRBJ2-3	NA	CASRNIAGGTSTDTQYF	TGTGCCAGCAGAAATATAGCGGGGGGTACTAGCACAGATACGCAGTATTTT
TRBD1	TRBV4-1	TRBJ1-2	once	CASSQGGGSGYTF	TGCGCCAGCAGCCAAGGAGGGGGCTCTGGCTACACCTTC
TRBD1	TRBV6-5	TRBJ1-1	NA	CASRTGRNTEAFF	TGTGCCTCCCGGACAGGGAGGAACACTGAAGCTTTCTTT
NA	TRBV19	TRBJ1-1	few	CATSWGAAEAFF	TGTGCCACGTCATGGGGCGCGGCTGAAGCTTTCTTT
NA	TRBV5-1	TRBJ2-1	NA	CASSLFEAEYNEQFF	TGCGCCAGCAGCTTGTTCGAAGCGGAGTACAATGAGCAGTTCTTC
NA	TRBV5-3	TRBJ1-2	NA	CARSSLDSMFDGYTF	TGTGCCAGAAGCTCCCTGGACAGTATGTTTGATGGCTACACCTTC
NA	TRBV9	TRBJ2-1	NA	CASSERDEQFF	TGTGCCAGCAGCGAGAGGGATGAGCAGTTCTTC
NA	TRBV4-3	TRBJ2-2	NA	CASSHAGTGSRELFF	TGCGCCAGCAGCCACGCGGGGACCGGCAGTCGGGAGCTGTTTTTT
NA	TRBV28	TRBJ1-4	NA	CASSRRQGLVKLFF	TGTGCCAGCAGCCGAAGACAAGGACTGGTGAAACTGTTTTTT
TRBD2	TRBV30	TRBJ2-7	NA	CAWNLAGVSYEQYF	TGTGCCTGGAATCTAGCGGGAGTCTCCTACGAGCAGTACTTC
TRBD2	TRBV7-3	TRBJ2-1	NA	CASSLAGGPLNEQFF	TGTGCCAGCAGCTTAGCGGGGGGGCCCTTGAATGAGCAGTTCTTC
TRBD2	TRBV2	TRBJ2-3	NA	CASSEGTSELTDTQYF	TGTGCCAGCAGTGAAGGGACTAGCGAGCTCACAGATACGCAGTATTTT
TRBD2	TRBV7-9	TRBJ2-7	NA	CASTPTSGRPYEQYF	TGTGCCAGCACCCCGACTAGCGGGAGACCCTACGAGCAGTACTTC
TRBD2	TRBV7-9	TRBJ2-3	NA	CASSSLEAGVSTDTQYF	TGTGCCAGCAGCTCCCTTGAGGCGGGGGTTAGCACAGATACGCAGTATTTT
NA	TRBV7-9	TRBJ2-2	NA	CASSSGLKPNTGELFF	TGTGCCAGCAGCTCTGGACTTAAGCCGAACACCGGGGAGCTGTTTTTT